A single sample gave rise to the 13 T cell receptor beta chains below, sequenced in a study of T cells in women clearing cervical HPV infection. The protocol was immunoSEQ multiplex PCR, while the TCRdb copy is restricted to in-frame clones and leaves out a portion. The listing records around 22,000 clones. The sample consisted of blood buffy coat. The origin of the receptors is a woman aged 18-70 years with a cervical HPV16 infection that either progressed to CIN3+ or cleared (not recorded which).

Incomplete CDR3 DNA: TGTGCCAGCAGCGACACAGGGGGGACTATCACA. Protein product: CASSDTGGTIT. The whole CDR3 protein is CASSDTGGTITLFF. The genes are TRBV7-9 and TRBJ1-4; 8 bases map to TRBD1. The read ends 3 residues early relative to the CDR3; the germline J gene fills the gap. CDR3 length: 14 residues. Germline CDR1 SEHNR, CDR2 FQNEAQ (reference sequence).

Note on this clone: A junction end diverges from the germline sequence, so it may reflect a read error. With the read ending 3 residues before the CDR3 end, the germline J gene is used to fill in that end. The V gene is TRBV4-2, the J gene TRBJ2-3; perhaps TRBD1 as D (6 bases). CDR3 length: 16 amino acids. The germline gives CDR1 LGHNA, CDR2 YNFKEQ. CDR3 DNA (partial): TGCGCCAGCAGCCAAGCGACAGGCAACCCGGGAGATACG. This sequence encodes CASSQATGNPGDT. The whole CDR3 protein is CASSQATGNPGDTQYF.

Regarding this clone: The read comes to an end 3 residues before the CDR3 does, leaving the germline J gene to fill in the end. The J gene is TRBJ1-1, the V gene TRBV20-1; 10 bases agree with TRBD1. In germline, CDR1 is DFQATT, CDR2 SNEGSKA (reference sequence). This CDR3 spans 16 amino acids. The DNA read from the CDR3 is TGCAGTGCTAGAGCCCCCGGGACAGGGGATACTGGAAAA. Its protein product is CSARAPGTGDTGK. The full CDR3 protein reads CSARAPGTGDTGKAFF.

To note about this clone: Its ends do not fully match the called genes, so a read error is possible. The DNA ends 3 residues before the CDR3 does, and the rest of the CDR3 is filled in from the germline J gene. The chain couples TRBV7-7 to TRBJ2-5, with TRBD2 identical over 7 bases. This CDR3 has 14 amino acids. CDR1 is SSHAT, CDR2 FNYEAQ, per germline (reference sequence). The covered CDR3 bases are TGTGCTAGCAGCCCGAGACTAGCTTTTGAGACC. This gives the protein CASSPRLAFET. The CDR3 in full is CASSPRLAFETQYF.

Regarding this clone: The read gets to within 3 residues of the CDR3 end, and the germline J gene fills in the rest. V usage is TRBV28 and J usage is TRBJ1-2, with D uncertain. The germline CDR1 and CDR2 sequences are MDHEN and SYDVKM. The CDR3 consists of 11 residues. The V end lost 5 bases, the J end lost 2 bases, and 3 bases lay between the germline ends. CDR3 sequence: CASSLNYGYTF. Incomplete CDR3 DNA: TGTGCCAGCAGTCTGAACTATGGC.

A note on this clone: The read ends 3 residues shy of where the CDR3 ends; the end is completed using the germline J gene. The rearrangement links TRBV20-1 to TRBJ2-3, with 11 bases that match TRBD2. Per the germline V gene, CDR1 is DFQATT and CDR2 is SNEGSKA (reference sequence). The CDR3 totals 16 residues. The CDR3 spells CSARGFSGRALETQYF. CDR3 bases read: TGCAGTGCTAGAGGATTTAGCGGGAGGGCCCTGGAGACG.

Regarding this clone: The read is 3 residues too short to cover the CDR3 end, so that end is filled in from the germline J gene. The chain links TRBV7-9 to TRBJ2-3; D gene ambiguous. Germline lookup yields CDR1 SEHNR and CDR2 FQNEAQ (reference sequence). V lost 3 bases, J lost 1 base, and 11 bases lay in between. The CDR3 length is 15 residues. The CDR3 protein is CASSLFALGTDTQYF. The sequenced part of the CDR3 DNA is TGTGCCAGCAGCTTGTTTGCACTGGGCACAGATACG.

In the case of this clone: The read is 3 residues too short to cover the CDR3 end, so that end is filled in from the germline J gene. J is TRBJ2-3 and V is TRBV20-1; TRBD2 agrees at 9 bases. V lost 6 bases to trimming and J lost 0 bases; unmatched junction nucleotides: 7. CDR3 size: 15 residues. The germline gives CDR1 DFQATT, CDR2 SNEGSKA (reference sequence). The CDR3 bases that were read are TGCAGTGCGGGCGGGACTAGCAGAAGCACAGATACG. This codes for CSAGGTSRSTDT. The entire CDR3 protein is CSAGGTSRSTDTQYF.

Remarks on this clone: The CDR3 is cut off 3 residues early in the read; its end comes from the germline J gene. This chain joins TRBV18 and TRBJ1-2; D unclear. This CDR3 has 14 residues. Germline loops: CDR1 KGHSH, CDR2 LQKENI. CDR3 DNA, as far as it was read: TGTGCCAGCTCCCGGGCTAGCGCGACCTACGAC. Translation: CASSRASATYD. In full, the CDR3 reads CASSRASATYDYTF.

Details on this clone: The CDR3 extends 3 residues past the end of the read, so its final part is completed from the germline J gene. V gene TRBV20-1 combines with J gene TRBJ2-1, with TRBD1 matching 9 bases. The CDR3 is 16 amino acids. Germline loops: CDR1 DFQATT, CDR2 SNEGSKA (reference sequence). Germline trimming cut 0 bases from V and 1 base from J; bases unmatched to any gene: 4. This CDR3 reads CSARDPGTGSYNEQFF. Partial CDR3 DNA: TGCAGTGCTAGAGACCCCGGGACAGGGTCCTACAATGAG.

On this clone: The missing CDR3 end, 3 residues past where the read stops, is filled in from the germline J gene. Additional DNA sequences in this sample encode the identical CDR3. The rearrangement uses TRBV2 and TRBJ1-1; D is uncertain. Germline-derived CDR1 and CDR2 are SNHLY and FYNNEI. The CDR3 extends over 13 amino acids. With 3 bases removed from V and 1 base from J, the gap between germline ends came to 6 bases. CDR3 in amino acids: CASSEQSNTEAFF. The covered CDR3 bases are TGTGCCAGCAGTGAGCAGTCGAACACTGAA.

Of note for this clone: The missing CDR3 end, 3 residues past where the read stops, is filled in from the germline J gene. This chain joins TRBV19 and TRBJ2-7, with 7 positions matching TRBD1. The CDR3 contains 14 residues. Germline lookup yields CDR1 LNHDA and CDR2 SQIVND (reference sequence). With 6 bases clipped from V and 1 base from J, the junction kept 6 bases outside the gene matches. Partial CDR3 DNA: TGTGCCAGTAGCCGGGACAGTCGATCCTACGAG. This gives the protein CASSRDSRSYE. The complete CDR3 reads CASSRDSRSYEQYF.

This clone is classed as medium-sized by frequency. The read falls 3 residues short of the CDR3 end, and the missing part is taken from the germline J gene. The chain carries TRBV20-1 and TRBJ2-3; 9 bases match TRBD2. Germline V lookup: CDR1 DFQATT, CDR2 SNEGSKA (reference sequence). CDR3 length: 16 residues. J was trimmed by 2 bases and V by 6 bases; bases with no gene match: 12. Partial CDR3 DNA: TGCAGTGCCCCCGAGGGGACTAGCTTTTCCACAGATACG. This gives the protein CSAPEGTSFSTDT. The whole CDR3 sequence is CSAPEGTSFSTDTQYF.